This entry is about one T cell receptor beta chain. The data belong to a study of blood T cell repertoires in COVID-19. Overall study: Samples representing acute and convalescent COVID-19 were sourced from the United States, Italy and Spain.

This table comes from immunoSEQ multiplex PCR, and its TCRdb copy is limited to in-frame clones, with some not included. The table records roughly 65,000 clones, roughly 86% of them present only once. Germline V lookup: CDR1 MNHEY, CDR2 SVGAGI. The junction had 9 bases not matched to a gene; V was cut back by 6 bases and J by 5 bases. The CDR3 covers 15 residues. Sequencing used peripheral blood. This TCR was recovered from a woman aged 55-70 years with acute or convalescent COVID-19. This chain connects TRBV6-5 to TRBJ1-4; 7 bases are a match to TRBD1. CDR3 region: CASSVSGGTNEKLFF. In DNA form, the CDR3 reads TGTGCCAGCAGCGTTTCAGGGGGAACCAATGAAAAACTGTTTTTT.